Included here is one TCR beta chain sequence, with context. Its cognate antigen is unknown. This CDR3 is 17 amino acids long. With 6 bases removed from V and 1 base from J, the gap between germline ends came to 20 bases. This entry comes from a study of T cell responses to AZD1222 COVID-19 vaccine. On the study more broadly: Doses given second, at about 4 or about 12 weeks, were pooled. Broader study findings: Just 5 to 7 AZD1222 recipients were seropositive at baseline. Donors skewed white British and female; clonal diversity was possibly underestimated.

Repertoires were generated with immunoSEQ multiplex PCR, while TCRdb's copy carries only in-frame clones and drops some. The sample records 100,000 to 150,000 clones, about 90% being singletons. Sequencing was performed on peripheral blood, taken on day 0 of AZD1222 vaccination. The chain recombines TRBV5-3 with TRBJ1-5, with no clear D. TRBV5-3 is given ORF status, its function remaining uncertain. The receptor was isolated from an adult in good health. The CDR3 loop is CARKNRRCPSSNQPQHF. The DNA for the CDR3 is TGTGCCAGAAAGAACCGGCGGTGCCCATCAAGCAATCAGCCCCAGCATTTT.